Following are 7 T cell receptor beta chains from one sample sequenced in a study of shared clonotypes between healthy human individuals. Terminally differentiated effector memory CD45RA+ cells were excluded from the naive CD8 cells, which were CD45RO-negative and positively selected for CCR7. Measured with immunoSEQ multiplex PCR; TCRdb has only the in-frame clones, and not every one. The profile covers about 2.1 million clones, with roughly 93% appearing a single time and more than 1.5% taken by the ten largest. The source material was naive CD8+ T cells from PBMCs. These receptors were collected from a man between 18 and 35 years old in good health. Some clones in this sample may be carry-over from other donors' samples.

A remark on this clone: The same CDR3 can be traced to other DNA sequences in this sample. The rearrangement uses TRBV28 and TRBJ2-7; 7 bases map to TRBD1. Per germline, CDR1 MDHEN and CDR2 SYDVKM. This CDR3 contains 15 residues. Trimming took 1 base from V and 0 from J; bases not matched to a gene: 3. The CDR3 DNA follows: TGTGCCAGCAGTTTATTAGCAGGGGGCTCCTACGAGCAGTACTTC. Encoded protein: CASSLLAGGSYEQYF.

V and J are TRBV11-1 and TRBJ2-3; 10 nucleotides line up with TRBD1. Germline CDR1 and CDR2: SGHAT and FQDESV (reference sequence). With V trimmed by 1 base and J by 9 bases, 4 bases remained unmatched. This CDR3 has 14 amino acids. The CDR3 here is CASSLVTGGETQYF. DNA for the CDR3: TGTGCCAGCAGCTTAGTGACAGGGGGCGAAACGCAGTATTTT.

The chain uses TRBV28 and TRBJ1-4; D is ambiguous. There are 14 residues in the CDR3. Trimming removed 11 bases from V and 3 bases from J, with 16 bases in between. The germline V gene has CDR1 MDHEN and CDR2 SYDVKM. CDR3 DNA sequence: TGTGCCTCAAACCAGCGGAGGGCTAATGAAAAACTGTTTTTT. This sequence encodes CASNQRRANEKLFF.

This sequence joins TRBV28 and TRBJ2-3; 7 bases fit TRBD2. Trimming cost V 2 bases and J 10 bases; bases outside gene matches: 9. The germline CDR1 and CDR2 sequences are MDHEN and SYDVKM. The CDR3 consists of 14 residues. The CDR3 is CASSLLAAPPAQYF. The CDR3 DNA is TGTGCCAGCAGTTTACTAGCGGCCCCACCGGCGCAGTATTTT.

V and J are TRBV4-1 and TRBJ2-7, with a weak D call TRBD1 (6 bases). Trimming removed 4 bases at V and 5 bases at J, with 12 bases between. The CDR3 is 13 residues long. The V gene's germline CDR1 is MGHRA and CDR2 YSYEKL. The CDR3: CASSPRQADEQYF. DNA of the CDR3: TGCGCCAGCAGCCCCAGACAGGCGGACGAGCAGTACTTC.

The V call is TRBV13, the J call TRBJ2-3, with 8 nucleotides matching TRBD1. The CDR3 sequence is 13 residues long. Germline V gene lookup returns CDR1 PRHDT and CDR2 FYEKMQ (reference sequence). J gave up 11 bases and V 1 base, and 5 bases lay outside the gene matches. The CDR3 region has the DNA TGTGCCAGCAGCTTAGTTGGACAGGGAGAGCAGTATTTT. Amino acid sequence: CASSLVGQGEQYF.

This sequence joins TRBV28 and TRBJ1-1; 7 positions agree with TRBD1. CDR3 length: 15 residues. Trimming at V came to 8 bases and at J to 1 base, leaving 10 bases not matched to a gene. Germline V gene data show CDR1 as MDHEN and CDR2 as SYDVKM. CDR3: CASEVGRGTNTEAFF. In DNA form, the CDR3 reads TGTGCCAGCGAGGTGGGCAGGGGGACGAACACTGAAGCTTTCTTT. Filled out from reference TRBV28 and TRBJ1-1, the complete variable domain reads DVKVTQSSRYLVKRTGEKVFLECVQDMDHENMFWYRQDPGLGLRLIYFSYDVKMKEKGDIPEGYSVSREKKERFSLILESASTNQTSMYLCASEVGRGTNTEAFFGQGTRLTVV.